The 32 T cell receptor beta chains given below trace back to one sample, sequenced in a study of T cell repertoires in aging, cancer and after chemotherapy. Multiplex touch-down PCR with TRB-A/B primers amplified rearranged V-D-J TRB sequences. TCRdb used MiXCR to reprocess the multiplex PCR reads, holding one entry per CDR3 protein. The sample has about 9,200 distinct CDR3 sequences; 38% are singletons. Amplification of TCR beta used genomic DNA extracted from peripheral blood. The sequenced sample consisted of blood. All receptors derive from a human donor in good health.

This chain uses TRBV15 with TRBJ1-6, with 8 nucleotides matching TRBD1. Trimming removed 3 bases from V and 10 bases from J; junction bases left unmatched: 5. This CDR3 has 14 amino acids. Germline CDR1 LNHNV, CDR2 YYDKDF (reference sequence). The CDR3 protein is CATSRRTGNSPLHF. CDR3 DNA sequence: TGTGCCACCAGCAGGAGGACAGGGAACTCACCCCTCCACTTT.

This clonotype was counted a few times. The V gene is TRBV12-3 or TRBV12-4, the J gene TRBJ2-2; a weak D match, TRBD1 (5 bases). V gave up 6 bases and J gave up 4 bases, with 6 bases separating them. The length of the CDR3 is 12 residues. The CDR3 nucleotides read TGTGCCAGCAGGCAGGGCACCGGGGAGCTGTTTTTT. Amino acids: CASRQGTGELFF.

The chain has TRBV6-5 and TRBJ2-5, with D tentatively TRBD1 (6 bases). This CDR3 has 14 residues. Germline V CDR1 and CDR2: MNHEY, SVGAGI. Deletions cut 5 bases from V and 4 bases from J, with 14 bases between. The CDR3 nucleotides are TGTGCCAGCAGTCAATCCGGGACACGAGAGACCCAGTACTTC. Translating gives CASSQSGTRETQYF.

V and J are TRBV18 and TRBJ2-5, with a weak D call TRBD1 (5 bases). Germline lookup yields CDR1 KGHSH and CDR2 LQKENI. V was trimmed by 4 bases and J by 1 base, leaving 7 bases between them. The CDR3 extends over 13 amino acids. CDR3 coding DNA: TGTGCCAGCTCACGGCAGGGCCAAGAGACCCAGTACTTC. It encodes CASSRQGQETQYF.

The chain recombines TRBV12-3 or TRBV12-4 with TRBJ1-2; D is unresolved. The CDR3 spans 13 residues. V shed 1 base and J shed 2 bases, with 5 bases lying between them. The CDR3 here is CASSLGLNYGYTF. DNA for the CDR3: TGTGCCAGCAGTTTAGGCCTGAACTATGGCTACACCTTC.

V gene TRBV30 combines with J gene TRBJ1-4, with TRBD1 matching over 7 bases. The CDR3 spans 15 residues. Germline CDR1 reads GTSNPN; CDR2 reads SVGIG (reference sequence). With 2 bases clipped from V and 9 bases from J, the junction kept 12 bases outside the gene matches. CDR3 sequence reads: CAWSPPGQLNKKLFF. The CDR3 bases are TGTGCCTGGAGTCCCCCGGGACAGCTCAATAAAAAACTGTTTTTT.

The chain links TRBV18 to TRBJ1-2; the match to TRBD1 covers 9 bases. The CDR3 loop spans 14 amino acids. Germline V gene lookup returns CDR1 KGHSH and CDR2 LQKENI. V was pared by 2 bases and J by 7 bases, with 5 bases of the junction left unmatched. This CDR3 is CASSPRDRDGGYTF. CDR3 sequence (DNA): TGTGCCAGCTCACCAAGGGACAGGGATGGTGGCTACACCTTC.

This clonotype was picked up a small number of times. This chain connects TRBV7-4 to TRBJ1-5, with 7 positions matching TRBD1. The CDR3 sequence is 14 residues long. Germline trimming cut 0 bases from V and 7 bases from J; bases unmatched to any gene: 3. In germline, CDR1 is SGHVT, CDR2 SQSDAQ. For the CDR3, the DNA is TGTGCCAGCAGCTTAGCGCAGGGGGGGCAGCCCCAGCATTTT. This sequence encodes CASSLAQGGQPQHF. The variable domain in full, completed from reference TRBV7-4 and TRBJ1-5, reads GAGVSQSPRYKVAKRGRDVALRCDSISGHVTLYWYRQTLGQGSEVLTYSQSDAQRDKSGRPSGRFSAERPERSVSTLKIQRTEQGDSAVYLCASSLAQGGQPQHFGDGTRLSIL.

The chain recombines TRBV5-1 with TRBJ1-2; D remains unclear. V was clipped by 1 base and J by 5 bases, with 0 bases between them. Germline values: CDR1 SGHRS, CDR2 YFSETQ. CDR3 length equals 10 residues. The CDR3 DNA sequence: TGCGCCAGCAGCTTGTATGGCTACACCTTC. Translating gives CASSLYGYTF.

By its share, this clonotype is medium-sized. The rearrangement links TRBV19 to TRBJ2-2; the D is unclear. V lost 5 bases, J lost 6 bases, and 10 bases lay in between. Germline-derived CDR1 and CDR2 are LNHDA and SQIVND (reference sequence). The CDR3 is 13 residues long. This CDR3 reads CASSPPLAGELFF. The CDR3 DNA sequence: TGTGCCAGTAGTCCGCCCCTGGCCGGGGAGCTGTTTTTT.

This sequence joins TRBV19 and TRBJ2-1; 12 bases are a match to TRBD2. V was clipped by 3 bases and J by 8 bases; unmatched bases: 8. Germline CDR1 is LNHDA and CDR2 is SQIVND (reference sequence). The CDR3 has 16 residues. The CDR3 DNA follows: TGTGCCAGTAGTATCCAAGGACTAGCGGGATATGATGAGCAGTTCTTC. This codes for CASSIQGLAGYDEQFF.

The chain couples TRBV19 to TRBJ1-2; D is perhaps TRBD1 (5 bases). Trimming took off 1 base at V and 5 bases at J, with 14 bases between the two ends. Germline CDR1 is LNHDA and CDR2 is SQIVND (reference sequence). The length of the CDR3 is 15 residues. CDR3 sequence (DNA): TGTGCCAGTAGTATAGGCCAGGGCGGAAAGTATGGCTACACCTTC. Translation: CASSIGQGGKYGYTF.

The CDR3 bases are TGTGCCAGCGGCAAGCCAGGGGCCCATGAGCAGTTCTTC. Translated, it gives CASGKPGAHEQFF. The V and J genes are TRBV5-4 and TRBJ2-1; possibly TRBD1 for D (6 bases). Trimming removed 7 bases at V and 8 bases at J, with 16 bases between. Germline loops: CDR1 SGHNT, CDR2 YYREEE (reference sequence). The CDR3 sequence is 13 residues long.

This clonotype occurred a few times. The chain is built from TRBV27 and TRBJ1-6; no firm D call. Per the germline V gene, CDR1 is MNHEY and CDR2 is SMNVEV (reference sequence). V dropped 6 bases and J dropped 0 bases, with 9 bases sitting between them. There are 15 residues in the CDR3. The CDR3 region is CASSLGSSYNSPLHF. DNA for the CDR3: TGTGCCAGCAGCCTCGGTAGCTCCTATAATTCACCCCTCCACTTT.

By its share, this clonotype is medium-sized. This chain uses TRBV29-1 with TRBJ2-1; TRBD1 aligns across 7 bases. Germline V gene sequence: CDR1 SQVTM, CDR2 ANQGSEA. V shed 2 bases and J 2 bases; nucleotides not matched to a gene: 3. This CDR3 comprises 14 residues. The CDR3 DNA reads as TGCAGCGTTGAAAGGGGGCAGACCTACAATGAGCAGTTCTTC. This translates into CSVERGQTYNEQFF.

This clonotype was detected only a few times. CDR3 loop: CASSPSGTGSYNEQFF. CDR3 nucleotide sequence: TGTGCCAGCAGCCCCTCCGGGACAGGGTCCTACAATGAGCAGTTCTTC. The chain uses TRBV27 and TRBJ2-1, with 9 bases aligning to TRBD1. CDR3 length: 16 amino acids. V was clipped by 6 bases and J by 1 base; unmatched bases: 7. Germline values: CDR1 MNHEY, CDR2 SMNVEV (reference sequence).

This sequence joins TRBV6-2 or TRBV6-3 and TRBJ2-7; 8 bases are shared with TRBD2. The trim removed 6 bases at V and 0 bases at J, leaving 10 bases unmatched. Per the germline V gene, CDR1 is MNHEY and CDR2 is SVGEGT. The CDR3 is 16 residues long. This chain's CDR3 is CASRSLGGGVSYEQYF. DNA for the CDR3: TGTGCCAGCAGAAGCCTCGGGGGGGGAGTCTCCTACGAGCAGTACTTC.

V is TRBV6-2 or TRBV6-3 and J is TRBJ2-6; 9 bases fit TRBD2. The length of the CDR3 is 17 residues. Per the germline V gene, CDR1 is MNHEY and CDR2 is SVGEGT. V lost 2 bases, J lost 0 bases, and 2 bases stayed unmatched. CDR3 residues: CASSYGGGVSGANVLTF. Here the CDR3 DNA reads TGTGCCAGCAGTTACGGCGGGGGGGTCTCTGGGGCCAACGTCCTGACTTTC.

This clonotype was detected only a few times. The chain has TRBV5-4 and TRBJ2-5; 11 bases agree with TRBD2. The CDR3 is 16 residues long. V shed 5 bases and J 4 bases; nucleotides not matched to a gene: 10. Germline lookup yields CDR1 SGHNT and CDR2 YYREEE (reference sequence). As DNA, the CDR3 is TGTGCCAGCAGTAAGGGACTAGCGGAAGGGAGAGAGACCCAGTACTTC. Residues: CASSKGLAEGRETQYF. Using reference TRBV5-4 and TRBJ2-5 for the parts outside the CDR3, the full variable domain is ETGVTQSPTHLIKTRGQQVTLRCSSQSGHNTVSWYQQALGQGPQFIFQYYREEENGRGNFPPRFSGLQFPNYSSELNVNALELDDSALYLCASSKGLAEGRETQYFGPGTRLLVL.

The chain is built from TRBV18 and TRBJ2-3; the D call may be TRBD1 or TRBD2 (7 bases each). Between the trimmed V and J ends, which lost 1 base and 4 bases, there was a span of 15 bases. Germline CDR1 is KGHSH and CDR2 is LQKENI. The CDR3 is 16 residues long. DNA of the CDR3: TGTGCCAGCTCACCACTCGCAGGGGGGGAATCAGATACGCAGTATTTT. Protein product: CASSPLAGGESDTQYF.

CDR3 DNA: TGTGCCAGCAGTAACCGGGACAGGGGGCTAGGCGGGGAGCTGTTTTTT. Amino acid sequence: CASSNRDRGLGGELFF. V gene TRBV12-3 or TRBV12-4 combines with J gene TRBJ2-2; 12 positions match TRBD1. J was trimmed by 7 bases and V by 5 bases; bases with no gene match: 8. The CDR3 is 16 residues long.

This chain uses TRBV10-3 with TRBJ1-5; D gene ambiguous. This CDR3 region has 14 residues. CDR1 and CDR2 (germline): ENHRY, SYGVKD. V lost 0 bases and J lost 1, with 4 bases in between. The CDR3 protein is CAISESGSNQPQHF. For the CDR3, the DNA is TGTGCCATCAGTGAGTCAGGCAGCAATCAGCCCCAGCATTTT.

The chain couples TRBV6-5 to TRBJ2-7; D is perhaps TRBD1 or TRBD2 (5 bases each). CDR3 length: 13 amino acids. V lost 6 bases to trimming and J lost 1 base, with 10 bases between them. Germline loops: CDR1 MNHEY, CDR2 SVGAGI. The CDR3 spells CASRTGTSYEQYF. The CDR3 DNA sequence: TGTGCCAGCAGGACGGGGACGTCCTACGAGCAGTACTTC.

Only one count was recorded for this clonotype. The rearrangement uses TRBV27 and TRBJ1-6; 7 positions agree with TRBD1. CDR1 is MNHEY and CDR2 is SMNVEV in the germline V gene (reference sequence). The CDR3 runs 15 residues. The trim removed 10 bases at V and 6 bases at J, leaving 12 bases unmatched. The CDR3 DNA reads TGTGCCACCCAAGCGGGGGACAGACCTAATTCACCCCTCCACTTT. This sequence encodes CATQAGDRPNSPLHF.

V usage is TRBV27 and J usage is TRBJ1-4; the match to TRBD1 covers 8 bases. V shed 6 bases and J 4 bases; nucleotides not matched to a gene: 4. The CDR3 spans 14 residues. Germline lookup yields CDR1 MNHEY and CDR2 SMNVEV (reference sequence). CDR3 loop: CASRLQGVNEKLFF. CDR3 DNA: TGTGCCAGCAGGTTACAGGGGGTTAATGAAAAACTGTTTTTT.

The CDR3: CAIGWVGGGSTEAFF. CDR3 sequence (DNA): TGTGCCATCGGTTGGGTCGGAGGGGGTTCCACTGAAGCTTTCTTT. The chain has TRBV10-3 and TRBJ1-1; possibly TRBD1 for D (6 bases). V gave up 8 bases and J gave up 4 bases, with 20 bases separating them. The CDR3 spans 15 residues. CDR1 and CDR2 (germline): ENHRY, SYGVKD.

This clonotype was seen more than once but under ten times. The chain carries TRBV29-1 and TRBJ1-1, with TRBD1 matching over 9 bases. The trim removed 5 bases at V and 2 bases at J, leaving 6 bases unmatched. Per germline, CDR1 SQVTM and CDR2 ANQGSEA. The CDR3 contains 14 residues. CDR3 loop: CSVSRDRVNTEAFF. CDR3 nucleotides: TGCAGCGTTTCTCGGGACAGGGTCAACACTGAAGCTTTCTTT.

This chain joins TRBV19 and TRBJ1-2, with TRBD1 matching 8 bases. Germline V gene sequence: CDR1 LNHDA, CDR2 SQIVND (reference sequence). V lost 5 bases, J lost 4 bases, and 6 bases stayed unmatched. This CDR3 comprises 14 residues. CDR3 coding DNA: TGTGCCAGTAGTCCGGACAGGGAAGGCTATGGCTACACCTTC. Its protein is CASSPDREGYGYTF.

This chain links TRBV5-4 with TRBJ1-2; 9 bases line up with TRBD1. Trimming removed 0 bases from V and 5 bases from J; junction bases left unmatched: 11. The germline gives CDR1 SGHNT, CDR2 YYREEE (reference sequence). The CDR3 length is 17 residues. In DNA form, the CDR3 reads TGTGCCAGCAGCTTGGATTCCCTCAGGGACAGGGAGTATGGCTACACCTTC. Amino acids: CASSLDSLRDREYGYTF.

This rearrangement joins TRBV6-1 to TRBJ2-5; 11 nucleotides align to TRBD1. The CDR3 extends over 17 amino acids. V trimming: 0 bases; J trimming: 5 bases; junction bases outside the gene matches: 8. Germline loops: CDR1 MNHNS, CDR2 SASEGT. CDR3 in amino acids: CASSEASGQGVWETQYF. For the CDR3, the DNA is TGTGCCAGCAGTGAAGCTTCGGGACAGGGGGTATGGGAGACCCAGTACTTC.

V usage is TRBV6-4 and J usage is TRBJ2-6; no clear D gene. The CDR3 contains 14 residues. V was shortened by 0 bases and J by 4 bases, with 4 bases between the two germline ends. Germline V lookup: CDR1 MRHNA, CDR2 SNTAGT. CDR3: CASSDSAGANVLTF. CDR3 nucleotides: TGTGCCAGCAGTGACTCGGCCGGGGCCAACGTCCTGACTTTC.

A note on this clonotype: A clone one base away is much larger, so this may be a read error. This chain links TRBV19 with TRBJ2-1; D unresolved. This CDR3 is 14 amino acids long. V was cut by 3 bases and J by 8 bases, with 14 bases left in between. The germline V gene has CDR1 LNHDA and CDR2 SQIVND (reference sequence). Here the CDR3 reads CASSIPGRDDEQFF. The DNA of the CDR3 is TGTGCCAGTAGTATCCCCGGTAGGGATGATGAGCAGTTCTTC.